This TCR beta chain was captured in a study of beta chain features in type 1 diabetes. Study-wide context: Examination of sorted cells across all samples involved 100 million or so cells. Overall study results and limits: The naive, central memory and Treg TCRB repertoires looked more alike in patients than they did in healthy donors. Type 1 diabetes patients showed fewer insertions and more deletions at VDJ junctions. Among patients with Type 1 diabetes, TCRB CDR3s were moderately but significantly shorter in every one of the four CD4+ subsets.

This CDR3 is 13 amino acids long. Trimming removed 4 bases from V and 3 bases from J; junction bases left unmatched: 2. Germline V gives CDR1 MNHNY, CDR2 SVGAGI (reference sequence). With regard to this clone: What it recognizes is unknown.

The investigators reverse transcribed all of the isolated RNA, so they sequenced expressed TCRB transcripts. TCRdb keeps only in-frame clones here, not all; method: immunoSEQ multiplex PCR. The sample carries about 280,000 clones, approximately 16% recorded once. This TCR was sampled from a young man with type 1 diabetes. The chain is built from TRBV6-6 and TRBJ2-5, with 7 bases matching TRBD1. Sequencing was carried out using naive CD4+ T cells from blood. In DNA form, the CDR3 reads TGTGCCAGCAGTTCCGACAGGGAAGAGACCCAGTACTTC. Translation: CASSSDREETQYF.